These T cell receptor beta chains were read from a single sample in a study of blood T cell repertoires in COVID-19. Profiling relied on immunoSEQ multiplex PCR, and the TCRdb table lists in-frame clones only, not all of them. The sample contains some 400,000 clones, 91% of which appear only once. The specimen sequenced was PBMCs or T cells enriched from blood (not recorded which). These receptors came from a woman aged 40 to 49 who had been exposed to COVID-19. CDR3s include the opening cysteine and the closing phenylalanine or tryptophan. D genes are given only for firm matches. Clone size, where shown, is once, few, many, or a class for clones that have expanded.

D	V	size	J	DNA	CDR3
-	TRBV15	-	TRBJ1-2	TGTGCCACCAGCCCAGTGGCCTCTAACTATGGCTACACCTTC	CATSPVASNYGYTF
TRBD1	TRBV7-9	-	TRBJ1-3	TGTGCCAGCACCGATACAGGGGAAGGAAACACCATATATTTT	CASTDTGEGNTIYF
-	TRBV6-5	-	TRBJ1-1	TGTGCCAGCAGCCGACAGTCTAAGAACACTGAAGCTTTCTTT	CASSRQSKNTEAFF
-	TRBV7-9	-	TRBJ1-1	TGTGCCAGCAGCCCCCCCCAGGTTACACGCACTGAAGCTTTCTTT	CASSPPQVTRTEAFF
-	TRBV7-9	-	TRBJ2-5	TGTGCCAGCAGCGGGAGGACAGGAGGAGAGACCCAGTACTTC	CASSGRTGGETQYF
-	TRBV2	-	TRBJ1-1	TGTGCCAGCAGAGAGAGGTTGGGGGCGATTCGGGGGAACACTGAAGCTTTCTTT	CASRERLGAIRGNTEAFF
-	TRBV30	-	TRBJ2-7	TGTGCCTCGGCCCGGGACAAATCCTACGAGCAGTACTTC	CASARDKSYEQYF
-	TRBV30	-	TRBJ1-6	TGTGCCTGGAGTGTATTTAACTATAATTCACCCCTCCACTTT	CAWSVFNYNSPLHF
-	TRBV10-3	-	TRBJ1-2	TGTGCCATCAGTGGTGCTCCCACATATGGCTACACCTTC	CAISGAPTYGYTF
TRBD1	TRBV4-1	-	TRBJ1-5	TGCGCCAGCAGCCCACAGGGGTTAGGCAATCAGCCCCAGCATTTT	CASSPQGLGNQPQHF
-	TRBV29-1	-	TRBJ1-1	TGCAGCGTTGCAGTTAACACTGAAGCTTTCTTT	CSVAVNTEAFF
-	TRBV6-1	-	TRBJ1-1	TGTGCCAGCAGTGATCAGGGCAGAAAAGCTTTCTTT	CASSDQGRKAFF
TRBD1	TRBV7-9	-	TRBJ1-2	TGTGCCAGCAGTTCGGACAGGTTCTATGGCTACACCTTC	CASSSDRFYGYTF
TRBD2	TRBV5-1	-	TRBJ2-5	TGCGCCAGCTGCACCGGGACTATAAAAGCCGATCAAGAGACCCAGTACTTC	CASCTGTIKADQETQYF
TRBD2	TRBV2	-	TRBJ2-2	TGTGCCAGCAGTGATGGACTAGCGGGACGAACCGGGGAGCTGTTTTTT	CASSDGLAGRTGELFF
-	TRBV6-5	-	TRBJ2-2	TGTGCCAGCAGTTGGGCAAGGGGGACGGGCACCGGGGAGCTGTTTTTT	CASSWARGTGTGELFF
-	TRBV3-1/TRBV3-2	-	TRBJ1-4	TGTGCCAGCAGCCAAGTTAGGGTCGGGGGAACTAATGAAAAACTGTTTTTT	CASSQVRVGGTNEKLFF
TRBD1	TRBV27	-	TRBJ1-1	TGTGCCAGCAGCCGGAACAGGGGATGGGCGAACACTGAAGCTTTCTTT	CASSRNRGWANTEAFF
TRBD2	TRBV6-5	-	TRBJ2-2	TGTGCCAGCAGTTACCTTAGCGGGAGGAACACCGGGGAGCTGTTTTTT	CASSYLSGRNTGELFF
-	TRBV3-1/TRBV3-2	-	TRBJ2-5	TGTGCCAGCAGCCAAGCGGAGGACCACGGGTGGACCCAGTACTTC	CASSQAEDHGWTQYF
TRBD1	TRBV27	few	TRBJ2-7	TGTGCCAGCAGTCGGGGGACAGGGTACGAGCAGTACTTC	CASSRGTGYEQYF
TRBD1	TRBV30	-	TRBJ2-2	TGTGCCTGGGGACAGGGGGGAGCCGGGGAGCTGTTTTTT	CAWGQGGAGELFF
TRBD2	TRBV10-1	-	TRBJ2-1	TGCGCCAGCAGTGATCTAGCGGGAGGGATATACAATGAGCAGTTCTTC	CASSDLAGGIYNEQFF
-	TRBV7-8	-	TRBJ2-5	TGTGCCAGCAGCTTATTGCAAGCAGAGACCCAGTACTTC	CASSLLQAETQYF
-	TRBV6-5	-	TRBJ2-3	TGTGCCAGCAGCCGAGGACTATACGCCACAGATACGCAGTATTTT	CASSRGLYATDTQYF